These 27 T cell receptor beta chains share one sample of origin, sequenced in a study of blood T cells in healthy people across ages (dated by TCRdb to between 2014 and 2016). Libraries were built with 5' RACE. The instrument was an Illumina HiSeq 2500. A second PCR of roughly 6 to 11 cycles was run with a J-beta primer mix and a sample-barcoded 5' primer. Through fastp at Q25 and MiXCR, TCRdb rebuilt clones from the public reads, retaining in-frame beta chains. Every distinct CDR3 protein forms one entry, paired with its most common genes and DNA. The sample table contains fewer than 800,000 distinct CDR3 sequences; only one count was recorded for more than 20% of them. In total, the top ten clones hold 9% to 9.5% of the sample. This same sample was also part of a study on T cells of mothers and their children.

Sequenced: blood. These receptors originate from a boy aged 5-17 years in good health.

The CDR3 loop reads CASSVTSGGETQYF. The CDR3 bases are TGTGCCAGCAGCGTGACTAGCGGGGGAGAGACCCAGTACTTC. The chain is built from TRBV9 and TRBJ2-5, with TRBD2 matching 12 bases. Losses at the gene ends were 2 bases for V and 4 bases for J; bases not matched to a gene: 0. This CDR3 has 14 amino acids. The germline CDR1 and CDR2 sequences are SGDLS and YYNGEE.

The chain joins TRBV6-5 to TRBJ2-3; D assignment may be TRBD1 or TRBD2 (5 bases each). CDR3 size: 14 residues. The V end lost 2 bases, the J end lost 5 bases, and 11 bases lay between the germline ends. CDR1 and CDR2 from the germline V gene are MNHEY and SVGAGI. The CDR3 DNA reads TGTGCCAGCAGTTACGGGACCTTCGAAGATACGCAGTATTTT. This translates into CASSYGTFEDTQYF.

This clonotype was seen more than once but under ten times. The CDR3 bases are TGTGCCAGCAAGGCGGCTGGGGCCAACGTCCTGACTTTC. Translating gives CASKAAGANVLTF. The chain is built from TRBV9 and TRBJ2-6; D is unclear. This CDR3 region has 13 residues. V was pared by 6 bases and J by 2 bases, with 6 bases between. Germline CDR1 is SGDLS and CDR2 is YYNGEE.

A few counts support this clonotype. The rearrangement uses TRBV9 and TRBJ1-1; D remains ambiguous. From germline, CDR1 is SGDLS and CDR2 YYNGEE. The CDR3 runs to 17 residues. V was cut by 0 bases and J by 0 bases, with 15 bases left in between. CDR3 coding DNA: TGTGCCAGCAGCGTAGAGGGCTCTCCAGACCTGAACACTGAAGCTTTCTTT. As protein: CASSVEGSPDLNTEAFF. Drawing the rest from reference TRBV9 and TRBJ1-1, the complete variable domain is DSGVTQTPKHLITATGQRVTLRCSPRSGDLSVYWYQQSLDQGLQFLIQYYNGEERAKGNILERFSAQQFPDLHSELNLSSLELGDSALYFCASSVEGSPDLNTEAFFGQGTRLTVV.

The V gene is TRBV5-4, the J gene TRBJ2-5, with D possibly matching TRBD2 (6 bases). TRBJ2-1 explains the end of the DNA better; the J call may be wrong. The CDR3 runs 15 residues. The V gene's germline CDR1 is SGHNT and CDR2 YYREEE (reference sequence). CDR3 DNA: TGTGCCAGCAGCTTGGGACTAGAAAATTACAATGAGCAGTTCTTC. It encodes CASSLGLENYNEQFF.

Many counts were recorded for this clonotype. The chain employs TRBV10-3 and TRBJ2-5; D remains ambiguous. The CDR3 runs 14 residues. V lost 5 bases and J lost 5, with 15 bases in between. Germline V gene sequence: CDR1 ENHRY, CDR2 SYGVKD. In DNA, the CDR3 is TGTGCCATCAGTCCGGACCCTCTTGGGGAGACCCAGTACTTC. It codes for CAISPDPLGETQYF.

This clonotype was detected a few times. The chain has TRBV5-5 and TRBJ2-5, with TRBD1 matching over 9 bases. The DNA end lines up better with TRBJ2-7; the J call may be wrong. The CDR3 runs to 14 residues. The germline V gene encodes CDR1 SGHKS and CDR2 YYEKEE (reference sequence). The DNA for the CDR3 is TGTGCCAGCAGCTCACAGGGGGCCCCCTGCGAGCAGTACTTC. This gives the protein CASSSQGAPCEQYF.

This chain uses TRBV25-1 with TRBJ2-2; D could derive from TRBD1 or TRBD2 (5 bases each). The CDR3 contains 14 residues. V shed 9 bases and J shed 6 bases, with 17 bases lying between them. Looked up from germline, CDR1 is MGHDK and CDR2 is SYGVNS. CDR3 sequence: CASKEEEGPGELFF. CDR3 in DNA: TGTGCCAGTAAAGAAGAAGAGGGGCCCGGGGAGCTGTTTTTT.

The V call is TRBV6-2 or TRBV6-3, the J call TRBJ2-5; 10 bases are a match to TRBD2. The DNA end favors TRBJ2-1, so the J call may be wrong. The CDR3 is made up of 16 amino acids. Looked up from germline, CDR1 is MNHEY and CDR2 is SVGEGT. The CDR3 DNA sequence: TGTGCCAGCGGCTACATAGCGGGGGGTTCCTACAATGAGCAGTTCTTC. This codes for CASGYIAGGSYNEQFF.

This sequence joins TRBV7-9 and TRBJ2-7; D may match TRBD1 or TRBD2 (5 bases each). Per germline, CDR1 SEHNR and CDR2 FQNEAQ (reference sequence). The V end lost 1 base, the J end lost 0 bases, and 19 bases lay between the germline ends. CDR3 length equals 18 residues. The CDR3 protein is CASSLGTGLGVASYEQYF. The DNA of the CDR3 is TGTGCCAGCAGCTTAGGTACGGGTTTGGGGGTTGCCTCCTACGAGCAGTACTTC.

This clonotype was counted only a few times. The V and J genes are TRBV11-1 and TRBJ2-3; the D gene could be TRBD1 or TRBD2 (5 bases each). CDR3 length: 16 amino acids. CDR1 is SGHAT, CDR2 FQDESV, per germline (reference sequence). V lost 5 bases, J lost 4 bases, and 19 bases lay in between. Written as DNA, the CDR3 is TGTGCCAGCAGCCCCCGGGGCCTGCCCCTTCCAGATACGCAGTATTTT. Translation gives CASSPRGLPLPDTQYF.

This clonotype was picked up many times. The CDR3: CASSLLETGENEQFF. In DNA form, the CDR3 reads TGTGCCAGCAGCCTTTTGGAGACAGGGGAAAATGAGCAGTTCTTC. V usage is TRBV7-6 and J usage is TRBJ2-1; 8 bases fit TRBD1. V trimming: 5 bases; J trimming: 7 bases; junction bases outside the gene matches: 10. Germline lookup yields CDR1 SGHVS and CDR2 FNYEAQ. The CDR3 loop spans 15 amino acids.

The rearrangement uses TRBV18 and TRBJ1-2; 7 nucleotides line up with TRBD1. Germline trimming cut 3 bases from V and 1 base from J; bases unmatched to any gene: 8. This CDR3 is 16 amino acids long. Germline CDR1 KGHSH, CDR2 LQKENI. This chain's CDR3 is CASSPVGTAVNYGYTF. Here the CDR3 DNA reads TGTGCCAGCTCACCGGTAGGGACAGCTGTTAACTATGGCTACACCTTC. The variable domain in full, completed from reference TRBV18 and TRBJ1-2, reads NAGVMQNPRHLVRRRGQEARLRCSPMKGHSHVYWYRQLPEEGLKFMVYLQKENIIDESGMPKERFSAEFPKEGPSILRIQQVVRGDSAAYFCASSPVGTAVNYGYTFGSGTRLTVV.

The J gene is TRBJ1-2, the V gene TRBV29-1; D gene unclear. V was clipped by 5 bases and J by 6 bases, with 10 bases between them. The CDR3 covers 11 residues. CDR1 is SQVTM, CDR2 ANQGSEA, per germline. Here the CDR3 DNA reads TGCAGCGTTTGGACGGGCCATGGCTACACCTTC. Its protein is CSVWTGHGYTF. Full variable domain (outside the CDR3, taken from reference TRBV29-1 and TRBJ1-2): SAVISQKPSRDICQRGTSLTIQCQVDSQVTMMFWYRQQPGQSLTLIATANQGSEATYESGFVIDKFPISRPNLTFSTLTVSNMSPEDSSIYLCSVWTGHGYTFGSGTRLTVV.

This clonotype was seen more than once but under ten times. The J gene is TRBJ1-1, the V gene TRBV29-1; D not resolved. Looked up from germline, CDR1 is SQVTM and CDR2 is ANQGSEA. The CDR3 has 11 residues. Trimming pared 3 bases from V and 3 bases from J, leaving 5 bases between. CDR3 sequence (DNA): TGCAGCGTTGAGGTGGACACTGAAGCTTTCTTT. Protein: CSVEVDTEAFF.

The V call is TRBV28, the J call TRBJ2-2; possible D gene TRBD2, 6 bases. Germline CDR1 and CDR2: MDHEN and SYDVKM. This CDR3 has 15 amino acids. V was cut by 3 bases and J by 4 bases, with 12 bases left in between. As DNA, the CDR3 is TGTGCCAGCAGTTTCGGGGGTAAAGGCACCGGGGAGCTGTTTTTT. Translation gives CASSFGGKGTGELFF.

This rearrangement joins TRBV4-2 to TRBJ2-5; no firm D call. The tail of the sequence fits TRBJ2-1 better, so the J call may be wrong. CDR3 length equals 13 residues. From germline, CDR1 is LGHNA and CDR2 YNFKEQ. The CDR3 protein is CASSQTNSNEQFF. The CDR3, as DNA: TGTGCCAGCAGCCAAACGAATAGCAATGAGCAGTTCTTC.

With regard to this clonotype: A junction end diverges from the germline sequence, so it may reflect a read error. The chain is built from TRBV11-2 and TRBJ1-3, with unresolved D. The CDR3 contains 15 residues. The germline CDR1 and CDR2 sequences are SGHAT and FQNNGV. The CDR3 spells CASTLDWISGNTIYF. CDR3 sequence (DNA): TGTGCCAGCACCTTAGACTGGATCTCTGGAAACACCATATATTTT.

DNA for the CDR3: TGTGCCAGCAGACCAAGCGTAAGTGGCACTGAAGCTTTCTTT. The encoded protein is CASRPSVSGTEAFF. The V and J genes are TRBV7-9 and TRBJ1-1, with D hard to call. The germline gives CDR1 SEHNR, CDR2 FQNEAQ (reference sequence). V was shortened by 6 bases and J by 4 bases, with 15 bases between the two germline ends. The CDR3 runs to 14 residues.

The chain employs TRBV4-1 and TRBJ2-1; the match to TRBD2 covers 7 bases. The CDR3 has 17 residues. Per germline, CDR1 MGHRA and CDR2 YSYEKL. The trim removed 0 bases at V and 3 bases at J, leaving 8 bases unmatched. The CDR3 DNA sequence: TGCGCCAGCAGCCAAGAGTCCGCGACTAGCAACTACAATGAGCAGTTCTTC. Amino acids: CASSQESATSNYNEQFF.

In its sample, this clonotype was seen many times. The CDR3 DNA reads as TGTGCCAGCAGTCTGAGGTCGGAGACCCAGTACTTC. It translates to CASSLRSETQYF. The chain employs TRBV12-3 or TRBV12-4 and TRBJ2-5; D is unclear. Trimming left V 5 bases short and J 5 bases short, with 9 bases between. The CDR3 length is 12 residues.

This clonotype has only a few counts. The chain employs TRBV6-2 or TRBV6-3 and TRBJ2-7; TRBD2 agrees at 7 bases. After removal of 4 bases from V and 2 bases from J, the junction contained 5 bases not matched to a gene. The CDR3 contains 14 residues. The germline V gene encodes CDR1 MNHEY and CDR2 SVGEGT. The CDR3 bases are TGTGCCAGCAGTTCACGCGGGAGTGCCTACGAGCAGTACTTC. It is translated as CASSSRGSAYEQYF.

The chain couples TRBV20-1 to TRBJ2-6; D gene unclear. CDR1 is DFQATT and CDR2 is SNEGSKA in the germline V gene (reference sequence). The ends were cut back, 3 bases at V and 2 bases at J, with 5 bases in the middle. CDR3 length: 13 amino acids. The CDR3 reads CSARKPGANVLTF. The DNA for the CDR3 is TGCAGTGCTAGGAAGCCTGGGGCCAACGTCCTGACTTTC.

The chain recombines TRBV25-1 with TRBJ2-5, with D uncertain. The J call may be faulty, since TRBJ2-7 better matches the DNA end. Germline V gives CDR1 MGHDK, CDR2 SYGVNS. This CDR3 contains 15 residues. CDR3 DNA: TGTGCCAGCAGTGAATCCGAGTTTACGGCTACCGAGCAGTACTTC. It specifies CASSESEFTATEQYF.

This clonotype has more than one count but fewer than ten. J is TRBJ1-4 and V is TRBV11-2; tentative D call: TRBD1 (5 bases). The CDR3 is made up of 15 amino acids. Trimming took 7 bases from V and 10 from J, leaving 22 bases between them. CDR1 SGHAT and CDR2 FQNNGV come from the germline V gene. CDR3 sequence (DNA): TGTGCCAGCACCCCTTTTGAGGTTGGGACTGGAAAACTGTTTTTT. It is translated as CASTPFEVGTGKLFF.

The V and J genes are TRBV12-3 or TRBV12-4 and TRBJ2-7; D is possibly TRBD1 (6 bases). Trimming took off 6 bases at V and 0 bases at J, with 12 bases between the two ends. The CDR3 sequence is 14 residues long. The CDR3 sequence: CASREQGSSYEQYF. DNA of the CDR3: TGTGCCAGCAGGGAGCAGGGGAGCTCCTACGAGCAGTACTTC.

There are a few counts of this clonotype. The J gene is TRBJ1-5, the V gene TRBV6-5; 7 nucleotides match TRBD1. The V and J ends lost 5 bases and 0 bases, in that order; junction bases with no gene match: 4. There are 15 residues in the CDR3. From germline, CDR1 is MNHEY and CDR2 SVGAGI. CDR3 DNA: TGTGCCAGCAGTCCGACAGGGTATAGCAATCAGCCCCAGCATTTT. Amino acid sequence: CASSPTGYSNQPQHF.